The clone carrying this T cell receptor (beta chain) was observed at least ten times. These data originate in a study of CD8 T cells in ankylosing spondylitis. Each CDR3 protein gets one entry after TCRdb re-called the 5' RACE reads with MiXCR. The table includes 120,000 or so distinct CDR3 sequences, roughly an eighth detected once. The V and J ends lost 1 base and 4 bases respectively, with 10 bases between them. The CDR3 totals 14 residues. The sample taken for sequencing was blood, either unsorted or a sorted T cell fraction (not recorded which). The source is a female donor with ankylosing spondylitis or in good health (not recorded which). The chain is built from TRBV12-3 or TRBV12-4 and TRBJ1-1; D not resolved. For the CDR3, the DNA is TGTGCCAGCAGTTTAGGAGGCGGTCCCACTGAAGCTTTCTTT. Translating it yields CASSLGGGPTEAFF.